One sample yielded the 14 T cell receptor beta chains listed below, sequenced in a study of blood T cell repertoires in COVID-19. Assay: immunoSEQ multiplex PCR; the TCRdb copy retains only in-frame clones and omits some. The top ten clones hold over 15% of a sample with some 120,000 clones, more than 85% of them seen once. The sample taken for sequencing was peripheral blood. The receptors here all came from a human donor with acute or convalescent COVID-19. The donor label of this sample is uncertain.

The rearrangement uses TRBV5-8 and TRBJ1-2, with 9 bases identical to TRBD1. The junction had 11 bases not matched to a gene; V was cut back by 6 bases and J by 5 bases. Germline V gives CDR1 SGHTS, CDR2 YDEGEE. The length of the CDR3 is 15 residues. The CDR3: CASITRGTGPYGYTF. CDR3 sequence (DNA): TGTGCCAGCATTACGAGAGGGACAGGGCCTTATGGCTACACCTTC.

The J gene is TRBJ2-1, the V gene TRBV2; 14 bases match TRBD2. The CDR3 consists of 16 residues. CDR1 SNHLY and CDR2 FYNNEI come from the germline V gene. The V gene end was trimmed by 6 bases and the J gene end by 5 bases; junction bases not matched to a gene: 6. In nucleotides, the CDR3 is TGTGCCAGCAGCACCGGACTAGCGGGGGGTGACAATGAGCAGTTCTTC. It translates to CASSTGLAGGDNEQFF.

The V and J genes are TRBV5-6 and TRBJ2-5, with 12 bases fitting TRBD1. Germline V gene data show CDR1 as SGHDT and CDR2 as YYEEEE. The V gene end was trimmed by 4 bases and the J gene end by 4 bases; junction bases not matched to a gene: 8. This CDR3 has 16 amino acids. CDR3 amino acids: CASSLPGQGARETQYF. CDR3 in DNA: TGTGCCAGCAGCCTGCCGGGACAGGGGGCGCGAGAGACCCAGTACTTC.

The chain carries TRBV28 and TRBJ1-1, with TRBD1 matching 7 bases. This CDR3 has 15 amino acids. Germline trimming cut 0 bases from V and 0 bases from J; bases unmatched to any gene: 1. Germline values: CDR1 MDHEN, CDR2 SYDVKM. CDR3 residues: CASSLWGQMNTEAFF. The CDR3 region has the DNA TGTGCCAGCAGTTTATGGGGACAGATGAACACTGAAGCTTTCTTT.

The chain carries TRBV5-1 and TRBJ2-7; 10 bases line up with TRBD1. The germline V gene has CDR1 SGHRS and CDR2 YFSETQ. This CDR3 spans 14 amino acids. V dropped 4 bases and J dropped 7; count of bases not matched to a gene: 8. This CDR3 reads CASSPGTGVGEQYF. DNA for the CDR3: TGCGCCAGCAGCCCGGGGACAGGGGTGGGGGAGCAGTACTTC.

The chain combines TRBV19 with TRBJ2-7, with D unclear. The CDR3 contains 12 residues. V lost 10 bases and J 2 bases, leaving 12 bases between the germline ends. Germline V gene lookup returns CDR1 LNHDA and CDR2 SQIVND (reference sequence). DNA of the CDR3: TGTGCCACTCCAGCGAGGACCTACGAGCAGTACTTC. Translation: CATPARTYEQYF.

J is TRBJ1-5 and V is TRBV2, with TRBD1 matching over 11 bases. CDR3 length: 14 amino acids. CDR1 is SNHLY, CDR2 FYNNEI, per germline. V shed 4 bases and J 6 bases; nucleotides not matched to a gene: 2. CDR3 coding DNA: TGTGCCAGCAGTGGGACAGGGGGCTTTCAGCCCCAGCATTTT. This translates into CASSGTGGFQPQHF.

The CDR3 here is CASSLTGWASGTYNEQFF. CDR3 bases: TGTGCCAGCAGCTTAACAGGTTGGGCTAGCGGGACCTACAATGAGCAGTTCTTC. The chain uses TRBV7-3 and TRBJ2-1; 9 bases match TRBD2. Losses at the gene ends were 0 bases for V and 2 bases for J; bases not matched to a gene: 8. The CDR3 length is 18 residues. Germline lookup yields CDR1 SGHTA and CDR2 FQGTGA.

V is TRBV5-1 and J is TRBJ1-1, with 7 bases aligning to TRBD1. The trim removed 1 base at V and 5 bases at J, leaving 17 bases unmatched. Germline-derived CDR1 and CDR2 are SGHRS and YFSETQ. The CDR3 spans 18 residues. The CDR3 loop reads CASSLSPTGMTSGTEAFF. CDR3 nucleotide sequence: TGCGCCAGCAGCTTGTCCCCGACAGGGATGACTTCGGGGACTGAAGCTTTCTTT.

This sequence joins TRBV5-4 and TRBJ2-1, with 13 bases that match TRBD2. CDR3 size: 18 residues. Germline-derived CDR1 and CDR2 are SGHNT and YYREEE (reference sequence). The V and J ends lost 6 bases and 4 bases, in that order; junction bases with no gene match: 13. Written as DNA, the CDR3 is TGTGCCAGCACCCCCACCGGGACTAGCGGGATAAGGTACAATGAGCAGTTCTTC. This sequence encodes CASTPTGTSGIRYNEQFF. The entire variable domain, with the rest obtained from reference TRBV5-4 and TRBJ2-1, is as follows: ETGVTQSPTHLIKTRGQQVTLRCSSQSGHNTVSWYQQALGQGPQFIFQYYREEENGRGNFPPRFSGLQFPNYSSELNVNALELDDSALYLCASTPTGTSGIRYNEQFFGPGTRLTVL.

The V call is TRBV28, the J call TRBJ1-5; a weak D match, TRBD1 (6 bases). Per germline, CDR1 MDHEN and CDR2 SYDVKM. V lost 2 bases and J 5 bases, leaving 10 bases between the germline ends. The CDR3 covers 14 residues. CDR3 amino acids: CASSLGTGHQPQHF. For the CDR3, the DNA is TGTGCCAGCAGTTTAGGTACAGGGCATCAGCCCCAGCATTTT.

The rearrangement links TRBV6-4 to TRBJ2-1; 7 bases align to TRBD1. This CDR3 spans 14 amino acids. The germline CDR1 and CDR2 sequences are MRHNA and SNTAGT. The V gene end was trimmed by 5 bases and the J gene end by 4 bases; junction bases not matched to a gene: 5. The CDR3 sequence: CASSPTQGYNEQFF. DNA for the CDR3: TGTGCCAGCAGTCCTACACAGGGGTACAATGAGCAGTTCTTC.

V and J are TRBV7-9 and TRBJ1-2, with 10 positions matching TRBD1. This CDR3 comprises 17 residues. CDR1 and CDR2 from the germline V gene are SEHNR and FQNEAQ (reference sequence). After removal of 4 bases from V and 0 bases from J, the junction contained 8 bases not matched to a gene. The CDR3 DNA is TGTGCCAGCAGCTCCCGGGGGACAGGGGACACTAACTATGGCTACACCTTC. This codes for CASSSRGTGDTNYGYTF.

J is TRBJ2-2 and V is TRBV5-4; 8 bases match TRBD2. The germline V gene encodes CDR1 SGHNT and CDR2 YYREEE (reference sequence). CDR3 size: 15 residues. J was trimmed by 7 bases and V by 2 bases; bases with no gene match: 7. The CDR3 is CASSFLGGAFGELFF. The CDR3 region has the DNA TGTGCCAGCAGCTTCCTCGGGGGGGCCTTCGGGGAGCTGTTTTTT.